This T cell receptor beta chain was documented in a study of T cell responses to AZD1222 COVID-19 vaccine. Profiled with immunoSEQ multiplex PCR; TCRdb holds only in-frame clones, not every one. The sample records 95,000 to 150,000 clones, 65% to 90% being singletons. Looked up from germline, CDR1 is MNHEY and CDR2 is SVGAGI. The CDR3 totals 15 residues. V lost 5 bases and J lost 3; bases outside the gene matches: 7. The rearrangement links TRBV6-5 to TRBJ2-3, with 8 bases matching TRBD2. The TCR originated in an adult in good health. The sequencing used peripheral blood, collected on day 0 of AZD1222 vaccination. The CDR3 DNA sequence: TGTGCCAGCAGTATCGGCGCGGGGGGAACAGATACGCAGTATTTT. Its translation is CASSIGAGGTDTQYF.